This T cell receptor beta chain is from a study of CD4+ T cells in melanoma. Study-level points and caveats: CD8+ T cell, macrophage and B cell function reportedly correlated with neoantigen-specific CD4+ T cells. Neoantigen-specific CD4+ T cells in melanoma reportedly had diverse differentiation states.

The CDR3 totals 13 residues. The V gene lost 2 bases and the J gene lost 12 bases, with 11 bases spanning the gap. Germline CDR1 and CDR2: MNHEY and SVGAGI. The data were produced by immunoSEQ multiplex PCR, yet TCRdb's version contains in-frame clones alone and is incomplete. Among 20,000 to 25,000 clones, more than 65% were seen once, and the ten largest hold 3.6%. Turning to this clone: The target antigen is unknown.

This clonotype was obtained from a human donor with melanoma. The V call is TRBV6-5, the J call TRBJ1-6; D not certain. Sequenced sample: cells from a culture (not recorded whether cultured in vitro). In DNA form, the CDR3 reads TGTGCCAGCAGTTACACCGGCGGGCGACCCCTCCACTTT. Its translation is CASSYTGGRPLHF.